This T cell receptor beta chain appears in the sequencing data of a study of cytomegalovirus exposure and HLA in healthy donors. Study as a whole: Early on, a data release was issued that held 65 million to 100 million unique TCRs from HLA-typed donors.

The table lists this clone with a count of one. Its antigen is still unknown. The length of the CDR3 is 14 residues. V lost 10 bases to trimming and J lost 7 bases, with 20 bases between them. The V gene's germline CDR1 is SGHAT and CDR2 FQDESV (reference sequence). Overall study findings and caveats: What a later analysis showed was that several of the most significant clusters appeared linked to common viral pathogens.

The primer mix had 60 Vbeta and 13 Jbeta primers. Here immunoSEQ multiplex PCR was the method, and the copy in TCRdb shows in-frame clones only, minus some. The repertoire consists of about 130,000 clones, with approximately 68% occurring once and the leading ten covering 1.6%. The chain has TRBV11-1 and TRBJ2-1; perhaps TRBD2 as D (5 bases). The material sequenced was PBMCs. This sequence was found in a young man in good health and CMV-seropositive. The DNA of the CDR3 is TGTGCCACCGACGAGGGTTTGAACAGAAATGAGCAGTTCTTC. Amino acid sequence: CATDEGLNRNEQFF.